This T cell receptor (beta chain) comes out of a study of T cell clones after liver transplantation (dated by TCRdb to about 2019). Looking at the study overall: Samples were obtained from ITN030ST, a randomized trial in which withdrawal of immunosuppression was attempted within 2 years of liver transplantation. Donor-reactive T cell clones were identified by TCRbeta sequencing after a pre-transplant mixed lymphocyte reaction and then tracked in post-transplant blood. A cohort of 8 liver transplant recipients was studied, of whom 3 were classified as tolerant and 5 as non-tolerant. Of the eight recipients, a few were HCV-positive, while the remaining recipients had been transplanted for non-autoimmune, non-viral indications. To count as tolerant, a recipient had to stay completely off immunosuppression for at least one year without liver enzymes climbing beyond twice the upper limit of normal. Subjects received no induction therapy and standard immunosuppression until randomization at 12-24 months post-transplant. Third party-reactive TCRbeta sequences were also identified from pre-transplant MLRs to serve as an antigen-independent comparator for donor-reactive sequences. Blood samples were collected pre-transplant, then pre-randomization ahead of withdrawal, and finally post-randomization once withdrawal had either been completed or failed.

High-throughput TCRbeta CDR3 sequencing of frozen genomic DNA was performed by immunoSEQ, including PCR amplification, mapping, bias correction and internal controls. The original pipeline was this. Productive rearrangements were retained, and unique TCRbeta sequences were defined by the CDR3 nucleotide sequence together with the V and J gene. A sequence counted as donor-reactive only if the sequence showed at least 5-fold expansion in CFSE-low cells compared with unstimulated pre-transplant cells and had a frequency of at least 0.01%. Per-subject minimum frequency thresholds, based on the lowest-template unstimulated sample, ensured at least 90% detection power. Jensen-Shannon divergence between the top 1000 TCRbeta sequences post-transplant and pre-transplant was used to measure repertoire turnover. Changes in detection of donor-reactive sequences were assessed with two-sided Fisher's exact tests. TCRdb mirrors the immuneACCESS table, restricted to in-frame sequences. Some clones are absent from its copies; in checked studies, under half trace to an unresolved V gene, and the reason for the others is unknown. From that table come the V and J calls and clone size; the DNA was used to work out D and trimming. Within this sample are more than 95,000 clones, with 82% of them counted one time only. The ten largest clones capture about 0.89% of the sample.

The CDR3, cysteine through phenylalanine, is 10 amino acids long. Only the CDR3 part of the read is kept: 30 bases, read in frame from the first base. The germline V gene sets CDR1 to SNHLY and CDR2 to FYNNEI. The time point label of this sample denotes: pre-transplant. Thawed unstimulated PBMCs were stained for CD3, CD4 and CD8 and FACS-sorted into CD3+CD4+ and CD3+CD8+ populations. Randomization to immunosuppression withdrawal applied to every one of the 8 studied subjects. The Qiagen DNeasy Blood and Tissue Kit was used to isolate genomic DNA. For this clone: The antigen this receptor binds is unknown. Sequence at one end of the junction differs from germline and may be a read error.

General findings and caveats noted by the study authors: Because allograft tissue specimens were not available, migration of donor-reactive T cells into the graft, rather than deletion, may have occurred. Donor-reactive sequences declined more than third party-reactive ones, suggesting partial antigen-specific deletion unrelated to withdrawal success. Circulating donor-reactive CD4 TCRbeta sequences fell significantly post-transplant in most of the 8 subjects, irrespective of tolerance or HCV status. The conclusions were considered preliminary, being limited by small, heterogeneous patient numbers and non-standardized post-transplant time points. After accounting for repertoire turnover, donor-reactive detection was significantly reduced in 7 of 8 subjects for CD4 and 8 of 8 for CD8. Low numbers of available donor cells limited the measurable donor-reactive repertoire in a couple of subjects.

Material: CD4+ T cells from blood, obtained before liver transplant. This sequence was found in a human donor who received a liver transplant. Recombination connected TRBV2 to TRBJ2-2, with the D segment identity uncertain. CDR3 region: CASSTRELFF. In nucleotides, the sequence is TGTGCCAGCAGCACCCGGGAGCTGTTTTTT.